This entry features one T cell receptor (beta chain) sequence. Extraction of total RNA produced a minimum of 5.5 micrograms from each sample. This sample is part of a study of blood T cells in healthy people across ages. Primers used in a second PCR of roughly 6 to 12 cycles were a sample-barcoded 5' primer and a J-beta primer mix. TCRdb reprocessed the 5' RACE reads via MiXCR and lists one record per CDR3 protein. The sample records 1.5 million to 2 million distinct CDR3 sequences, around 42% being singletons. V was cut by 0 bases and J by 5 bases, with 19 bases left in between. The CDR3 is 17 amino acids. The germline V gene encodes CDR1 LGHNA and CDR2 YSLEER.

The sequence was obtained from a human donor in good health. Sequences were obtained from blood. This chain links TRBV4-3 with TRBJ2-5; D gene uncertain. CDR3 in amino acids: CASSQDFGVLGGETQYF. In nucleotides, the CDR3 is TGCGCCAGCAGCCAAGATTTCGGCGTCTTGGGTGGGGAGACCCAGTACTTC.